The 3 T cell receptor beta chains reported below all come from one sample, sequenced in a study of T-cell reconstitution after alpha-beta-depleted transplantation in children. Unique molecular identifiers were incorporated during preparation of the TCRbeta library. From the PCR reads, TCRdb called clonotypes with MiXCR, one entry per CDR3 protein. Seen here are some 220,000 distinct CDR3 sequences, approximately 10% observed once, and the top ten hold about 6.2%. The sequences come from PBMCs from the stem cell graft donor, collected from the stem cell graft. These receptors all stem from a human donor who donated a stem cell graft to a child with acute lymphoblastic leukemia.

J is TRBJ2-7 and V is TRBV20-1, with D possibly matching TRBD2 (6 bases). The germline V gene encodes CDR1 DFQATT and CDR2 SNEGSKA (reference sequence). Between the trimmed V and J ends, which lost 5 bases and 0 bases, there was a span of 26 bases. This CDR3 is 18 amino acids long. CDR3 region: CSASTVTRTSLSSYEQYF. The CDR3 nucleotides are TGCAGTGCTTCCACCGTCACCCGTACTAGCTTGAGCTCCTACGAGCAGTACTTC.

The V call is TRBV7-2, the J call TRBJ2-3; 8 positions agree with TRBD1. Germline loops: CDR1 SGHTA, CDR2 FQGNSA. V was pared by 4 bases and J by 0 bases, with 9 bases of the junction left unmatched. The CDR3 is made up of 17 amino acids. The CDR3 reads CASSYQGAGPSTDTQYF. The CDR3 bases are TGTGCCAGCAGCTATCAGGGGGCGGGGCCCAGCACAGATACGCAGTATTTT.

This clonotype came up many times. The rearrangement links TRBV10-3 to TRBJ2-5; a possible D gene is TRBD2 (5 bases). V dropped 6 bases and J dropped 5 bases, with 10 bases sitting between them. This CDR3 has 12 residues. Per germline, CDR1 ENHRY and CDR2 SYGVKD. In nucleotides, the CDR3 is TGTGCCATCAGGGCGGGCAAGGAGACCCAGTACTTC. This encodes CAIRAGKETQYF.